These T cell receptor beta chains were read from a single sample in a study of human T cells and chemical hapten exposure. TCRdb fed the 5' RACE reads into MiXCR, producing one record per CDR3 protein. The data contain 95,000 to 120,000 distinct CDR3 sequences, around 20% of them seen just once; the ten biggest clones take up around 2.7%. The source of these receptors is a human donor in good health. Both conserved end residues are trimmed from each CDR3. Not every row has a clone size; where given, it reads once, few, many or a size class.

v_call: TRBV3-1; clone_size: -; cdr3_aa: ASSVAGPTDTQY
v_call: TRBV27; clone_size: few; cdr3_aa: ASSFGTGAYEQY
v_call: TRBV7-2; clone_size: -; cdr3_aa: ASSGGTGGQPQH
v_call: TRBV7-9; clone_size: -; cdr3_aa: ASSLVPSENEQF
v_call: TRBV20-1; clone_size: -; cdr3_aa: SARDNPVLEH
v_call: TRBV7-7; clone_size: few; cdr3_aa: ASSLGVSSYNEQF
v_call: TRBV3-1; clone_size: many; cdr3_aa: ASSPLSSNQPQH
v_call: TRBV28; clone_size: few; cdr3_aa: ASSLSLRDRVTDTQY
v_call: TRBV28; clone_size: -; cdr3_aa: ASTLGGGDTQY
v_call: TRBV3-1; clone_size: few; cdr3_aa: ASSPLSSGTQY
v_call: TRBV6-6; clone_size: -; cdr3_aa: ASSLRERGYT
v_call: TRBV2; clone_size: -; cdr3_aa: ASQSSYEQY
v_call: TRBV28; clone_size: few; cdr3_aa: ASSQLRDGRTDTQY
v_call: TRBV11-2; clone_size: -; cdr3_aa: ASSTSVIHNEQF
v_call: TRBV24-1; clone_size: few; cdr3_aa: ATSDVGTGNEQF
v_call: TRBV29-1; clone_size: many; cdr3_aa: SVEDMAREGTYNEQF